This T cell receptor (beta chain) was sequenced in a study of identical twins (dated by TCRdb to 2015 to 2016). As for the study more broadly: TCR alpha and beta repertoires from monozygotic twins, unrelated adults of various ages and cord blood were deep-sequenced to test whether fetal clonotypes persist. Replicate twin experiments were performed at different times using different library preparation protocols to rule out contamination. General conclusions and limits of the study: Invariant T cells such as MAIT and iNKT could partly confound zero-insertion analyses, though diverse VJ usage argued against this for most clonotypes. Because the same donors could not be followed over many years, the conclusions relied on cross-sectional statistical analysis. Compared with coincidental sharing between unrelated individuals, out-of-frame TCR alpha sequences shared between twins showed an excess of sequences with low generation probability. Fewer insertions were carried by abundant cord blood beta clonotypes, a similar but weaker trend appeared in young adult naive repertoires, and no such trend appeared in memory repertoires. A weaker excess of twin sharing was found in beta out-of-frame sequences because the signal-to-noise ratio was lowered by fewer shared sequences. Out-of-frame TCR alpha sharing in monozygotic twins was systematically underestimated by recombination models, whereas sharing between unrelated individuals was in agreement with the recombination models.

As encoded in the germline V gene, CDR1 is MDHEN while CDR2 is SYDVKM. Spanning cysteine to phenylalanine, the CDR3 consists of 14 amino acids. Only the CDR3 part of the read is kept: 42 bases, read in frame from the first base. V and J lose 6 bases and 3 bases, and a span of 12 bases separates them. Every donor was a healthy Caucasian. Three pairs of female monozygotic twins, all aged roughly 18 to 29 years, were included in the twin cohort. Miltenyi CD45RO+ enrichment and human naive T-cell isolation kits were used to isolate memory (CD45RO+) and naive T cells from PBMC. Comment on this clonotype: No antigen is known for it. No much larger clone exists at a distance of one base, and base qualities are not known.

Library preparation used 5' RACE. The run used an Illumina HiSeq 2000. Template switching introduced a universal primer binding site; the final cDNA contained a unique molecular identifier, enabling accurate counting of TCR cDNA molecules. Specific primers in the conserved constant-segment region were used to synthesize first-strand cDNA for TCR alpha and beta chains. To control for contamination, each cDNA library was double barcoded with a SMART-Mk sample barcode plus Illumina barcodes. TruSeq adapter sequences and Illumina sample barcodes were added in two successive PCR steps. Sequencing of the TCR alpha and beta cDNA libraries was done on the Illumina HiSeq platform using custom primers. As for the authors' bioinformatics: MiGEC processed the raw reads to extract unique molecular identifiers, while MiXCR was used to determine the CDR3 positions. For each individual, recombination models were inferred using an EM algorithm with the repgenHMM and IGoR tools. Shared clonotype analysis was performed with the tcR package in R, normalizing sharing by the product of cloneset sizes. To study raw recombination free of thymic and clonal selection effects, out-of-frame nonproductive sequences were analyzed. TCRdb applied fastp at Q25 and MiXCR to the public reads, then kept only in-frame beta chains. CDR3 protein duplicates are merged, each entry listing the most common genes and DNA. The V and J calls were determined by TCRdb, not by the authors. Present in this sample are hundreds of thousands of distinct CDR3 sequences, about 8% of which were seen just once. Roughly 2% of the sample rests with the top ten.

These data were also reused for a study on yellow fever vaccine responses in identical twins. Per the second study: According to the authors, in identical twins the way T cells responded to vaccination appeared partly convergent and partly personalized. In the study, vaccine-responding T cell clones were precisely tracked in identical twins.

The origin of this receptor is a woman aged 18-29 years in good health. The chain uses TRBV28 and TRBJ1-5; perhaps TRBD1 is the D gene, with 6 bases matching. Sequenced: memory (CD45RO+) T cells sorted from blood. Read against the paper, the sample's cell subset or site label means: CD45RO+ enriched T cells. The DNA sequence reads TGTGCCAGCAGATGGGGGCGAGCCAATCAGCCCCAGCATTTT. Its protein is CASRWGRANQPQHF.